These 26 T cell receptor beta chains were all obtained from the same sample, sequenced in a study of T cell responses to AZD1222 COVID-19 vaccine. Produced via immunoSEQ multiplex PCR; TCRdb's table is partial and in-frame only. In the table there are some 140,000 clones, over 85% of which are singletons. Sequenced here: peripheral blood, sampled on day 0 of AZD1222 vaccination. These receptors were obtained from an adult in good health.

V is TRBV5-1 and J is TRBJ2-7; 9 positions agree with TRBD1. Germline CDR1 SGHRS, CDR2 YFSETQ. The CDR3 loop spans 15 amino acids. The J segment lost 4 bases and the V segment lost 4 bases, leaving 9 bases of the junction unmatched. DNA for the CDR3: TGCGCCAGCAGCCAGAGTTCGGGACAGGGTTACGAGCAGTACTTC. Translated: CASSQSSGQGYEQYF.

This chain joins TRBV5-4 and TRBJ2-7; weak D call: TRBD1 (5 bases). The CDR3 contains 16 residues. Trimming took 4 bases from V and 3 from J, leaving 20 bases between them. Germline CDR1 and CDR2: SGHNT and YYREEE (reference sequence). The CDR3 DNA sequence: TGTGCCAGCAGCCCGACGGCGGACAAGAGTTACTACGAGCAGTACTTC. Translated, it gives CASSPTADKSYYEQYF.

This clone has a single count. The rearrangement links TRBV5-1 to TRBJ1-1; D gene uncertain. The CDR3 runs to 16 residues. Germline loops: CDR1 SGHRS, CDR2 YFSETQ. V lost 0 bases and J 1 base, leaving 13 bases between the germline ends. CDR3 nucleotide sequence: TGCGCCAGCAGCTTGGCCTATACCTCGGGGAACACTGAAGCTTTCTTT. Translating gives CASSLAYTSGNTEAFF.

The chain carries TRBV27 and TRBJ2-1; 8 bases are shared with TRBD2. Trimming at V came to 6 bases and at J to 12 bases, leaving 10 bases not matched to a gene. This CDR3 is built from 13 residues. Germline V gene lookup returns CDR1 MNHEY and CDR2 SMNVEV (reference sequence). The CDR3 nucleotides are TGTGCCAGCAGGACCGACTACCGGGGGGGGCAGTTCTTC. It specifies CASRTDYRGGQFF.

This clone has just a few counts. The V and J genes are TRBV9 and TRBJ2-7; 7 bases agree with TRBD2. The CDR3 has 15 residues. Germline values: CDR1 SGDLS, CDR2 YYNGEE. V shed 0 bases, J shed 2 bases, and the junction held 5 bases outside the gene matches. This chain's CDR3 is CASSVGLAVTYEQYF. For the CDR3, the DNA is TGTGCCAGCAGCGTAGGTCTAGCGGTGACCTACGAGCAGTACTTC.

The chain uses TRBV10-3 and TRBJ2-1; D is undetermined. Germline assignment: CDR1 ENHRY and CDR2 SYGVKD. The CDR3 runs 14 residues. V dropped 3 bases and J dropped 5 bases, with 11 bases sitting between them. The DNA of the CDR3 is TGTGCCATCAGTGATAATAGGGAAAACAATGAGCAGTTCTTC. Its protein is CAISDNRENNEQFF.

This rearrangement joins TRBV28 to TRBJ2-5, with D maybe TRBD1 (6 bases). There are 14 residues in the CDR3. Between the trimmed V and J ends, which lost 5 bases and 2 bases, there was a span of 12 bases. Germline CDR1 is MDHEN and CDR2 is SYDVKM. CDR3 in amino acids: CASSPRDKQETQYF. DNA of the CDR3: TGTGCCAGCAGTCCCCGGGACAAACAAGAGACCCAGTACTTC.

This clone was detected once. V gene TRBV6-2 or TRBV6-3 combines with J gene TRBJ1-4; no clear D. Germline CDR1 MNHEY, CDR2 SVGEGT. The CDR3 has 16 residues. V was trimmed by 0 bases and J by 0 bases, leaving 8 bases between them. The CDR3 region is CASSYSGVSTNEKLFF. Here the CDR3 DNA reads TGTGCCAGCAGTTACTCGGGAGTTTCAACTAATGAAAAACTGTTTTTT.

The chain's CDR3 is CASNRAGGGTDTQYF. Here the CDR3 DNA reads TGTGCCAGCAATCGGGCGGGGGGGGGCACAGATACGCAGTATTTT. The chain is built from TRBV27 and TRBJ2-3, with 9 bases lining up with TRBD2. The trim removed 7 bases at V and 1 base at J, leaving 6 bases unmatched. There are 15 residues in the CDR3. Looked up from germline, CDR1 is MNHEY and CDR2 is SMNVEV (reference sequence).

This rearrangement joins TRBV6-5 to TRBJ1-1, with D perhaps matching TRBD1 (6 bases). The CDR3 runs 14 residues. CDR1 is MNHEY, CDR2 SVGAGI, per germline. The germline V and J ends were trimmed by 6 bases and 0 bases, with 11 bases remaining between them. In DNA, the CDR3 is TGTGCCAGCAGGCAGGGGTTTGTGAACACTGAAGCTTTCTTT. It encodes CASRQGFVNTEAFF.

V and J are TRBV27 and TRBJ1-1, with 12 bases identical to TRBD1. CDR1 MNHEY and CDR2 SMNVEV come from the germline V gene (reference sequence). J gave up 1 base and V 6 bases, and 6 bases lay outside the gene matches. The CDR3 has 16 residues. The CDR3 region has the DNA TGTGCCAGCAGGACGGGACAGGGGGCGAGGAACACTGAAGCTTTCTTT. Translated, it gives CASRTGQGARNTEAFF.

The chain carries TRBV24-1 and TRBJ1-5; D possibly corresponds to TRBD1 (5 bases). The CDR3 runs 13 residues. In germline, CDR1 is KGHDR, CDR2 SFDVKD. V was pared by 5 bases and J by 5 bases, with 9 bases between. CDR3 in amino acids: CATSGGGYQPQHF. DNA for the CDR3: TGTGCCACCAGTGGTGGGGGTTATCAGCCCCAGCATTTT.

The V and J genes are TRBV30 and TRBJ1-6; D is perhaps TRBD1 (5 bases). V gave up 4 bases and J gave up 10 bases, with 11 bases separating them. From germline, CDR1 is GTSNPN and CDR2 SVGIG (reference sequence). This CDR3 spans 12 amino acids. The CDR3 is CAWTGSGSPLHF. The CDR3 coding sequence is TGTGCCTGGACAGGGTCCGGGTCACCCCTCCACTTT.

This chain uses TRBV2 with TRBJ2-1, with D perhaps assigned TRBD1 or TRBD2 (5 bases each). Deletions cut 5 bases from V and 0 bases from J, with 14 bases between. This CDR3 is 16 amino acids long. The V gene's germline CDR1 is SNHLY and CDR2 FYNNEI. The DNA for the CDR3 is TGTGCCAGCAGTATAGCCGGGACCAGCTCCTACAATGAGCAGTTCTTC. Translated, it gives CASSIAGTSSYNEQFF.

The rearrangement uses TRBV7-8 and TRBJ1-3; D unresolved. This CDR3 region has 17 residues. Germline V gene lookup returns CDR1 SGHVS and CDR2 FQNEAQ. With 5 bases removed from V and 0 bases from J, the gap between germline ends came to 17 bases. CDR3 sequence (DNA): TGTGCCAGCAGCACCTTTAAAGAACCTCTCTCTGGAAACACCATATATTTT. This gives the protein CASSTFKEPLSGNTIYF.

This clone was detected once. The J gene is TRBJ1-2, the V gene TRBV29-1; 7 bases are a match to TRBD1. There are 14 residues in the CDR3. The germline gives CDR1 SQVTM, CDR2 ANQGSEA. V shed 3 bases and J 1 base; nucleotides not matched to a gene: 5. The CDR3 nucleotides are TGCAGCGTTGAGGACAGGCGCCTTAACTATGGCTACACCTTC. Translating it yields CSVEDRRLNYGYTF.

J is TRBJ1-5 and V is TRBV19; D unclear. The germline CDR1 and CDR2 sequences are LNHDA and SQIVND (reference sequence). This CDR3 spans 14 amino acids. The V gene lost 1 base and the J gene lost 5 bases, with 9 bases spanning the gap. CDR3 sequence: CASSIALAYQPQHF. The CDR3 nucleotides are TGTGCCAGTAGTATAGCTCTGGCTTATCAGCCCCAGCATTTT.

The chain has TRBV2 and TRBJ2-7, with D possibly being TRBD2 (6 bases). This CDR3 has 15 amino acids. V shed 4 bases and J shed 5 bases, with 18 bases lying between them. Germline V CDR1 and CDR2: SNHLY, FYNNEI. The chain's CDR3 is CASSAGLPEVHEQYF. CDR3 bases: TGTGCCAGCAGTGCGGGACTCCCGGAGGTCCACGAGCAGTACTTC.

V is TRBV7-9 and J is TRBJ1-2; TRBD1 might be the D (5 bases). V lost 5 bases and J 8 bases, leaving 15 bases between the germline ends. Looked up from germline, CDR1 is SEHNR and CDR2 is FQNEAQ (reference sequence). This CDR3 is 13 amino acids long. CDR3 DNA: TGTGCCAGCAGCACGGGACCCCCCGGGGGCTACACCTTC. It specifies CASSTGPPGGYTF.

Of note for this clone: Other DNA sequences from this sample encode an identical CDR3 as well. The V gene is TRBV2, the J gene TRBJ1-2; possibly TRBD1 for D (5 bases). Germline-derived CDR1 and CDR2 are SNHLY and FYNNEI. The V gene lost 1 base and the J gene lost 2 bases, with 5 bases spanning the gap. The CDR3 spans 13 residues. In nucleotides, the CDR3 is TGTGCCAGCAGTGAAGAGGGGAACTATGGCTACACCTTC. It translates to CASSEEGNYGYTF.

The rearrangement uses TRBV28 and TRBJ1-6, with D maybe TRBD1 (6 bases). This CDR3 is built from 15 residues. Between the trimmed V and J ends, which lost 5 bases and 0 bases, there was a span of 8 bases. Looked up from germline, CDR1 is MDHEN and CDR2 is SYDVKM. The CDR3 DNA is TGTGCCAGCAGTGAGGACAGCTCCTATAATTCACCCCTCCACTTT. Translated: CASSEDSSYNSPLHF. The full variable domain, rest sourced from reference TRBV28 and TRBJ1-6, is DVKVTQSSRYLVKRTGEKVFLECVQDMDHENMFWYRQDPGLGLRLIYFSYDVKMKEKGDIPEGYSVSREKKERFSLILESASTNQTSMYLCASSEDSSYNSPLHFGNGTRLTVT.

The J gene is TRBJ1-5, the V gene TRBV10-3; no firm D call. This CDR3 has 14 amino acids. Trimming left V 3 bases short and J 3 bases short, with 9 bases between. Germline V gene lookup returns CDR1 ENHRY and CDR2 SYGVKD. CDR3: CAISDGQINQPQHF. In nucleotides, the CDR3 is TGTGCCATCAGTGATGGGCAGATCAATCAGCCCCAGCATTTT.

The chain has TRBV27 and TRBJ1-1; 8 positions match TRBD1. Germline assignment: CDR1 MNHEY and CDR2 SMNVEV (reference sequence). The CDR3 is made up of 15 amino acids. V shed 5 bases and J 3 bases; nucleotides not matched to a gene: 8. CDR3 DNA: TGTGCCAGCAGTACACCAGGGGGCTGGGACACTGAAGCTTTCTTT. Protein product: CASSTPGGWDTEAFF.

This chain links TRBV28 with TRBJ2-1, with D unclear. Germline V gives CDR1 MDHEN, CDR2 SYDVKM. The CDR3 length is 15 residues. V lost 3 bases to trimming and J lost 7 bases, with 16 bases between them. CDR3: CASSLGLGEENEQFF. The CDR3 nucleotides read TGTGCCAGCAGTTTGGGCTTAGGAGAAGAAAATGAGCAGTTCTTC. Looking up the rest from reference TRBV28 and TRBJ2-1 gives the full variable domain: DVKVTQSSRYLVKRTGEKVFLECVQDMDHENMFWYRQDPGLGLRLIYFSYDVKMKEKGDIPEGYSVSREKKERFSLILESASTNQTSMYLCASSLGLGEENEQFFGPGTRLTVL.

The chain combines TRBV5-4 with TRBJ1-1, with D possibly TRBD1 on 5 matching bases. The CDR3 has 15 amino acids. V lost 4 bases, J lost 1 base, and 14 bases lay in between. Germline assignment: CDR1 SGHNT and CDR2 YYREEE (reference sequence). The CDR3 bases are TGTGCCAGCAGCCCCACCCCTGGGGCGAACACTGAAGCTTTCTTT. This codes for CASSPTPGANTEAFF.

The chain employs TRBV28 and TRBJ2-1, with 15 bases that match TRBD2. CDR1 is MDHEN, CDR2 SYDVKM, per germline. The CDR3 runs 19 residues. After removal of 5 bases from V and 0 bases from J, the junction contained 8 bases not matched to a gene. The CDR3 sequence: CASSTSGTSGRSSYNEQFF. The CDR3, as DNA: TGTGCCAGCAGTACCTCCGGGACTAGCGGGAGGAGCTCCTACAATGAGCAGTTCTTC.